These T cell receptor beta chains were read from a single sample in a study of T cells in Graves' hyperthyroidism and ophthalmopathy. TCRdb processed the multiplex PCR reads anew with MiXCR; each CDR3 protein has one entry. The sample lists 620,000 or so distinct CDR3 sequences; more than 12% were seen once. Sequenced material: blood. These receptors were collected from a woman in her 50s with Graves' ophthalmopathy. CDR3s include the opening cysteine and the closing phenylalanine or tryptophan. Each record gives: J gene, D gene, V gene, clone size, CDR3 DNA, CDR3 protein. D genes are given only for firm matches. Not all rows give a size; the values are once, few, many and, for expanded clones, a class.

J: TRBJ2-7
D: TRBD2
V: TRBV27
size: many
DNA: TGTGCCAGCAGTTTATTTGCACTAGCGGGAGATTTTGTCCACGAGCAGTACTTC
CDR3: CASSLFALAGDFVHEQYF

J: TRBJ2-2
D: NA
V: TRBV4-1
size: NA
DNA: TGCGCCAGCAGCCAACATTCCGGGGAGCTGTTTTTT
CDR3: CASSQHSGELFF

J: TRBJ2-7
D: TRBD1
V: TRBV28
size: many
DNA: TGTGCCAGCAGAACACCGGGACAGGCAACCTCCTACGAGCAGTACTTC
CDR3: CASRTPGQATSYEQYF

J: TRBJ2-1
D: TRBD1
V: TRBV6-1
size: many
DNA: TGTGCCAGCAGAGGGACTCCGGGACAGGGGGTTTATGAGCAGTTCTTC
CDR3: CASRGTPGQGVYEQFF

J: TRBJ2-3
D: NA
V: TRBV20-1
size: NA
DNA: TGCAGTGCTAGAGGGAACAGGCGCTACACAGATACGCAGTATTTT
CDR3: CSARGNRRYTDTQYF

J: TRBJ2-6
D: NA
V: TRBV2
size: NA
DNA: TGTGCCAGCAGTGTTAATGGGGGGACAGGGGCCAACGTCCTGACTTTC
CDR3: CASSVNGGTGANVLTF

J: TRBJ1-1
D: NA
V: TRBV10-3
size: many
DNA: TGTGCCATCAGAGCAGACAGGTCGAACACTGAAGCTTTCTTT
CDR3: CAIRADRSNTEAFF

J: TRBJ2-3
D: TRBD2
V: TRBV14
size: NA
DNA: TGTGCCAGCAGCCAAACGGGGGGACTTAGCACAGATACGCAGTATTTT
CDR3: CASSQTGGLSTDTQYF

J: TRBJ2-3
D: NA
V: TRBV7-9
size: NA
DNA: TGTGCCAGCAGCTTAGCCCGGGAGACAGATACGCAGTATTTT
CDR3: CASSLARETDTQYF

J: TRBJ2-2
D: TRBD1
V: TRBV7-2
size: few
DNA: TGTGCCAGCAGCTTAACAGGGGGCCGGGGGGAGCTGTTTTTT
CDR3: CASSLTGGRGELFF

J: TRBJ2-3
D: TRBD2
V: TRBV6-1
size: many
DNA: TGTGCCAGCAGTTCCGGGACTAGCGGCAACACAGATACGCAGTATTTT
CDR3: CASSSGTSGNTDTQYF

J: TRBJ2-5
D: TRBD2
V: TRBV2
size: many
DNA: TGTGCCAGCAGTGACGGACTAGCGGGAGCGGAGACCCAGTACTTC
CDR3: CASSDGLAGAETQYF

J: TRBJ2-7
D: TRBD1
V: TRBV6-4
size: many
DNA: TGTGCCAGCAGTGTTGGACAGGTTATCTCGGTTGCGTACGAGCAGTACTTC
CDR3: CASSVGQVISVAYEQYF

J: TRBJ2-2
D: TRBD2
V: TRBV4-2
size: few
DNA: TGTGCCAGCAGCCAAGGGGAGGGGAGCACCGGGGAGCTGTTTTTT
CDR3: CASSQGEGSTGELFF

J: TRBJ1-1
D: NA
V: TRBV11-3
size: many
DNA: TGTGCCAGCAGCTTAGATCCAAGGACAGAAGCTTTCTTT
CDR3: CASSLDPRTEAFF

J: TRBJ2-1
D: TRBD2
V: TRBV6-2/TRBV6-3
size: NA
DNA: TGTGCCAGCAGCCTACTAGCGGGACTGGGGAATGAGCAGTTCTTC
CDR3: CASSLLAGLGNEQFF

J: TRBJ1-5
D: NA
V: TRBV6-2/TRBV6-3
size: many
DNA: TGTGCCAGCAGTAACGGACAGAATCAGCCCCAGCATTTT
CDR3: CASSNGQNQPQHF

J: TRBJ1-5
D: TRBD1
V: TRBV28
size: many
DNA: TGTGCCAGCAGTTCCCCCGCGACAGGGCTTCAGCCCCAGCATTTT
CDR3: CASSSPATGLQPQHF

J: TRBJ2-7
D: NA
V: TRBV15
size: many
DNA: TGTGCCATTGGAACCTTGCCCTACGAGCAGTACTTC
CDR3: CAIGTLPYEQYF

J: TRBJ1-4
D: TRBD1
V: TRBV6-1
size: few
DNA: TGTGCCAGCAGATACGGGACAGGGGGCGGGGAAAAACTGTTTTTT
CDR3: CASRYGTGGGEKLFF

J: TRBJ2-5
D: NA
V: TRBV7-9
size: many
DNA: TGTGCCAGCAGCTTTTTCGGGGGATCGGAGACCCAGTACTTC
CDR3: CASSFFGGSETQYF

J: TRBJ2-7
D: NA
V: TRBV7-9
size: many
DNA: TGTGCCAGCAGCTCCAGTGAGGATTTCGATTACGAGCAGTACTTC
CDR3: CASSSSEDFDYEQYF

J: TRBJ2-3
D: TRBD2
V: TRBV28
size: few
DNA: TGTGCCAGCAGCCCTTTTTTGGGGGAGGGCCCAGTGGCCACAGATACGCAGTATTTT
CDR3: CASSPFLGEGPVATDTQYF

J: TRBJ2-1
D: NA
V: TRBV6-2/TRBV6-3
size: few
DNA: TGTGCCAGCAGCGGCGGAGGGGCCCACAATGAGCAGTTCTTC
CDR3: CASSGGGAHNEQFF

J: TRBJ1-4
D: TRBD1
V: TRBV4-1
size: few
DNA: TGCGCCAGCAGCCAACCAAACAGGGGGCGACGTAATGAAAAACTGTTTTTT
CDR3: CASSQPNRGRRNEKLFF

J: TRBJ2-7
D: TRBD1
V: TRBV9
size: NA
DNA: TGTGCCAGCAGCGTAGAAGAAAGGGGGCGAAACGAGCAGTACTTC
CDR3: CASSVEERGRNEQYF

J: TRBJ2-2
D: TRBD1
V: TRBV27
size: many
DNA: TGTGCCAGCAGTTCTATATGGGGAGACAGGGGGCGCGGCGGGGAGCTGTTTTTT
CDR3: CASSSIWGDRGRGGELFF

J: TRBJ2-1
D: NA
V: TRBV5-1
size: many
DNA: TGCGCCAGCAGCTCGGGACCACTCAATGAGCAGTTCTTC
CDR3: CASSSGPLNEQFF

J: TRBJ2-1
D: TRBD2
V: TRBV6-5
size: many
DNA: TGTGCCAGCAGTTACAGGGTAGCGGGCCCCAATGAGCAGTTCTTC
CDR3: CASSYRVAGPNEQFF

J: TRBJ1-6
D: NA
V: TRBV6-1
size: many
DNA: TGTGCCAGCCGGCTCAGTTCCGGGACGCTAAATTCACCCCTCCACTTT
CDR3: CASRLSSGTLNSPLHF

J: TRBJ2-1
D: TRBD2
V: TRBV5-5
size: NA
DNA: TGTGCCAGCACCCGGACTAGCGGGAGAGGTGAGCAGTTCTTC
CDR3: CASTRTSGRGEQFF

J: TRBJ2-7
D: NA
V: TRBV7-6
size: many
DNA: TGTGCCAGCAGCTTAGGTGAGGGATTTCCCTACGAGCAGTACTTC
CDR3: CASSLGEGFPYEQYF

J: TRBJ2-3
D: TRBD2
V: TRBV28
size: many
DNA: TGTGCCAGCAGTTTTGTGCTAGCGGTTAGCACAGATACGCAGTATTTT
CDR3: CASSFVLAVSTDTQYF

J: TRBJ2-7
D: NA
V: TRBV20-1
size: many
DNA: TGCAGTGCTAGGGGCCTGACTCCCTACGAGCAGTACTTC
CDR3: CSARGLTPYEQYF

J: TRBJ2-1
D: NA
V: TRBV7-9
size: NA
DNA: TGTGCCAGCAGCTTAGCCCGCCGCAGCTCCTACAATGAGCAGTTCTTC
CDR3: CASSLARRSSYNEQFF

J: TRBJ1-5
D: NA
V: TRBV30
size: many
DNA: TGTGCCTGGAGTGTAATGGGGGTTCGGGGTCAGCCCCAGCATTTT
CDR3: CAWSVMGVRGQPQHF

J: TRBJ1-1
D: NA
V: TRBV7-8
size: many
DNA: TGTGCCAGCAGCTTAGCCTTTGGGACCCAAGCTCTTGAGGCTTTCTTT
CDR3: CASSLAFGTQALEAFF

J: TRBJ2-4
D: TRBD2
V: TRBV5-1
size: few
DNA: TGCGCCAGCAGCTTGGGACTAGCGGGACTCGTCATTCAGTACTTC
CDR3: CASSLGLAGLVIQYF

J: TRBJ1-6
D: NA
V: TRBV28
size: NA
DNA: TGTGCCAGCGGGGACCTACTCGGGTCACCCCTCCACTTT
CDR3: CASGDLLGSPLHF

J: TRBJ2-7
D: TRBD2
V: TRBV7-8
size: many
DNA: TGTGCCAGCAGCTCTTTAAGCGGGAGTCCCTACGAGCAGTACTTC
CDR3: CASSSLSGSPYEQYF

J: TRBJ2-7
D: TRBD1
V: TRBV18
size: many
DNA: TGTGCCAGCTCACACCGGACAGGAGACTCCTACGAGCAGTACTTC
CDR3: CASSHRTGDSYEQYF

J: TRBJ2-1
D: TRBD1
V: TRBV20-1
size: NA
DNA: TGCAGTGCCCGCCGGGACAGGAGGTTTGGTGAGCAGTTCTTC
CDR3: CSARRDRRFGEQFF

J: TRBJ1-6
D: NA
V: TRBV6-2/TRBV6-3
size: many
DNA: TGTGCCAGCAGTTCGCCTGGGGACTATAATTCACCCCTCCACTTT
CDR3: CASSSPGDYNSPLHF

J: TRBJ2-5
D: TRBD2
V: TRBV6-1
size: many
DNA: TGTGCCACCTGTTCGGGACTAGCGGACTTCCAAGAGACCCAGTACTTC
CDR3: CATCSGLADFQETQYF

J: TRBJ2-7
D: NA
V: TRBV15
size: many
DNA: TGTGCCACCAGCAGGATCCCGTGGGGGAATAGTTATTTCGAGCAGTACTTC
CDR3: CATSRIPWGNSYFEQYF

J: TRBJ1-6
D: TRBD1
V: TRBV5-1
size: NA
DNA: TGCGCCAGCAGCCTACCCGGGACAGGGAATAATTCACCCCTCCACTTT
CDR3: CASSLPGTGNNSPLHF

J: TRBJ2-7
D: NA
V: TRBV28
size: many
DNA: TGTGCCAGCAGCCCCGGGACCGTTCCGAAGGAGCAGTACTTC
CDR3: CASSPGTVPKEQYF

J: TRBJ1-5
D: NA
V: TRBV20-1
size: NA
DNA: TGCAGTGCCCGGGGTCGTTTTAGCAATCAGCCCCAGCATTTT
CDR3: CSARGRFSNQPQHF

J: TRBJ2-7
D: TRBD1
V: TRBV4-2
size: NA
DNA: TGTGCCAGCAGCCCAGTAACGGACAGGGGTAAAGACGAGCAGTACTTC
CDR3: CASSPVTDRGKDEQYF

J: TRBJ2-1
D: NA
V: TRBV12-3/TRBV12-4
size: many
DNA: TGTGCCAGCAGCCTCCCGGGGTCGGGAGAAACCTACAATGAGCAGTTCTTC
CDR3: CASSLPGSGETYNEQFF

J: TRBJ2-3
D: TRBD2
V: TRBV29-1
size: few
DNA: TGCAGCGTCGCTGGGACTAGCGGGAGTAGTATGGATACGCAGTATTTT
CDR3: CSVAGTSGSSMDTQYF

J: TRBJ2-2
D: TRBD1
V: TRBV5-6
size: NA
DNA: TGTGCCAGCACACAGGGGGCTCTGGGCGGGGAGCTGTTTTTT
CDR3: CASTQGALGGELFF

J: TRBJ2-5
D: TRBD1
V: TRBV10-3
size: few
DNA: TGTGCCATCAGCGCCCGGACAGGGGGTTTGGCTCGTACAAAGGAGACCCAGTACTTC
CDR3: CAISARTGGLARTKETQYF

J: TRBJ2-1
D: NA
V: TRBV6-2/TRBV6-3
size: many
DNA: TGTGCCAGCAGTTACTCGGAGGAGGGAGCCTCATTCATGAATGAGCAGCTCTTC
CDR3: CASSYSEEGASFMNEQLF

J: TRBJ2-3
D: TRBD1
V: TRBV5-6
size: few
DNA: TGTGCCAGCAGCTTCGGGACAGTCGATACAGATACGCAGTATTTT
CDR3: CASSFGTVDTDTQYF

J: TRBJ1-4
D: NA
V: TRBV4-3
size: NA
DNA: TGCGCCAGCAGCCAAGGTGATGAAAAACTGTTTTTT
CDR3: CASSQGDEKLFF

J: TRBJ2-3
D: TRBD2
V: TRBV27
size: many
DNA: TGTGCCAGCAGTTTCTCACGCATACTAGCGGGAGGATACAAATCCACAGATACGCAGTATTTT
CDR3: CASSFSRILAGGYKSTDTQYF